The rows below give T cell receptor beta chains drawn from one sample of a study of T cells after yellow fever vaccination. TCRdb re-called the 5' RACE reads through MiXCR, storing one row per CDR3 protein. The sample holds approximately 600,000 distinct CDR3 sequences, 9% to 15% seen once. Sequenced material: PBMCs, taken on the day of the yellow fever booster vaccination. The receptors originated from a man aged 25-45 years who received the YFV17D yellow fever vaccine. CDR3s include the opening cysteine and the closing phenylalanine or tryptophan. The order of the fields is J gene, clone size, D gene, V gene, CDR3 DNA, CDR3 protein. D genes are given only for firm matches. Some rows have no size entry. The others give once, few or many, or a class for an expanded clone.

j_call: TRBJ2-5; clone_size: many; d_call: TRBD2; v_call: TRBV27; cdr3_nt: TGTGCCACCCTTGGCGGGAGTGGCGAGACCCAGTACTTC; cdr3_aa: CATLGGSGETQYF
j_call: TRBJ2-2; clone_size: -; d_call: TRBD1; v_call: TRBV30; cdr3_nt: TGTGCCTGGAGTAGAGGGACAGGGGGCTCCGGGGAGCTGTTTTTT; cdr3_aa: CAWSRGTGGSGELFF
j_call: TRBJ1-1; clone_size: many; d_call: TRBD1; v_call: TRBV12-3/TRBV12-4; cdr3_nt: TGTGCCAGCAGTCGGACAGGGGGTATGAACACTGAAGCTTTCTTT; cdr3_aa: CASSRTGGMNTEAFF
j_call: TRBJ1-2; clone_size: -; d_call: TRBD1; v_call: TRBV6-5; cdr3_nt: TGTGCCAGCAGTTACCGCGGGACAGGGGGCTCTGGCTACACCTTC; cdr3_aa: CASSYRGTGGSGYTF
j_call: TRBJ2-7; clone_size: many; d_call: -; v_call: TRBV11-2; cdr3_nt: TGTGCCAGCAGCTTAGGAGCGGACCTTTACGAGCAGTACTTC; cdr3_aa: CASSLGADLYEQYF
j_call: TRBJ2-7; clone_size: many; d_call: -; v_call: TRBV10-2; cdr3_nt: TGCGCCAGCAGATTTGGGGGGACCTACGAGCAGTACTTC; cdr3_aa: CASRFGGTYEQYF
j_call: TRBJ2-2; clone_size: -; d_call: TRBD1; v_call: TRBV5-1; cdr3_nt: TGCGCCAGCATCCCTCGAACAGGGGACACCGGGGAGCTGTTTTTT; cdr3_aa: CASIPRTGDTGELFF
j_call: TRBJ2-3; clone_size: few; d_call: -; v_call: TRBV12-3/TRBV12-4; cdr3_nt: TGTGCCAGCAGTTTAAGCGGAGGCCGGCTTGGCACAGATACGCAGTATTTT; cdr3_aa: CASSLSGGRLGTDTQYF
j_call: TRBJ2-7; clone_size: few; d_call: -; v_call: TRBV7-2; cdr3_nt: TGTGCCAGCAGCTTAACCTTGTCTGTAGAGCAGTACTTC; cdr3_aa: CASSLTLSVEQYF
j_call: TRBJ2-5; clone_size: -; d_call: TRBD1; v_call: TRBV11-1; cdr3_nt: TGTGCCAGCAGCCCTGCAGTTGGCCCTGACAGGGGGGGTCGAGAGACCCAGTACTTC; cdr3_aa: CASSPAVGPDRGGRETQYF
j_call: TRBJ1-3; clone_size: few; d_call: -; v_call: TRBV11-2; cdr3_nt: TGTGCCAGCAGCTTGCAGAAGGGAGGAAACACCATATATTTT; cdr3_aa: CASSLQKGGNTIYF
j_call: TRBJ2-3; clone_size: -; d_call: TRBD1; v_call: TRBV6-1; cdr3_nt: TGTGCCAGCAGGATAGACAGGGTGGGAACAGATACGCAGTATTTT; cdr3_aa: CASRIDRVGTDTQYF
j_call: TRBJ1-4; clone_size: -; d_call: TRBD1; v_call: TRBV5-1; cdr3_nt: TGCGCCAGCAGCCAAGACGGGACAGGGCTTGAAAAACTGTTTTTT; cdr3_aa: CASSQDGTGLEKLFF
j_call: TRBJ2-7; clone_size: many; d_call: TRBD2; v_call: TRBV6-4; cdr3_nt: TGTGCCAGCAGTAACCTTGGACTAGCGGGAGAGGGGAGCTCCTACGAGCAGTACTTC; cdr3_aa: CASSNLGLAGEGSSYEQYF
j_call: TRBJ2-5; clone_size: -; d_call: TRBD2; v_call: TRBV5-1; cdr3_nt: TGCGCCAGCAGCTTGACCGGGACTAGCGGGCGGGTAGAAGAGACCCAGTACTTC; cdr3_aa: CASSLTGTSGRVEETQYF
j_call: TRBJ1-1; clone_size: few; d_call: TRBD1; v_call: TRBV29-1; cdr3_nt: TGCAGCGTCCAGGGGGGGGTGGAGAACACTGAAGCTTTCTTT; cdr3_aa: CSVQGGVENTEAFF
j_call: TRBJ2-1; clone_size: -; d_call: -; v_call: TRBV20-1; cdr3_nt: TGCAGTGCTAGTTTAACTAGGGGTTACAATGAGCAGTTCTTC; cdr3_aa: CSASLTRGYNEQFF
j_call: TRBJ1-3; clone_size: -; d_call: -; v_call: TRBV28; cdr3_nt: TGTGCCAGCAGTTCACACCACTCTGGAAACACCATATATTTT; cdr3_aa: CASSSHHSGNTIYF
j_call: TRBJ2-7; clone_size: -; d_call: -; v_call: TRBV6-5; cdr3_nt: TGTGCCAGCAGTTCCACCGGGGGGCGGGGATTCTCCTACGAGCAGTACTTC; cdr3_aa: CASSSTGGRGFSYEQYF
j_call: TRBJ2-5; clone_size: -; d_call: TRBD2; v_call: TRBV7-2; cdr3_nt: TGTGCCAGCAGCTTAGAAGGACTAGCTCAGGGGACCCAGTACTTC; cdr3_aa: CASSLEGLAQGTQYF
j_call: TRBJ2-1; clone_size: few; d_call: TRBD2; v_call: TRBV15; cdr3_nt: TGTGCCACCAGCAGAGATGTGAGAGAGCGGGATGCGTACAATGAGCAGTTCTTC; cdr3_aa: CATSRDVRERDAYNEQFF
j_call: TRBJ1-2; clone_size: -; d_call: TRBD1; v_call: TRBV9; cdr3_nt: TGTGCCAGCAGCGTAGCGACAGGGGATGCCTATGGCTACACCTTC; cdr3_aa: CASSVATGDAYGYTF
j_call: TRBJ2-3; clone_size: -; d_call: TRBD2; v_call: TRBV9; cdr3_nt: TGTGCCAGCGCCTTAGCGGGAGCTAGCACAGATACGCAGTATTTT; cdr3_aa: CASALAGASTDTQYF
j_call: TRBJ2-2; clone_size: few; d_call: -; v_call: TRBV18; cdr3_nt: TGTGCCAGCTCACCACAGAGGTCCGGGGAGCTGTTTTTT; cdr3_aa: CASSPQRSGELFF
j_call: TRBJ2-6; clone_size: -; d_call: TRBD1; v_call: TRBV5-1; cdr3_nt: TGCGCCAGTCGTACAGGGGGCTGGGGCGTTGAGGGGGCCAACGTCCTGACTTTC; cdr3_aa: CASRTGGWGVEGANVLTF
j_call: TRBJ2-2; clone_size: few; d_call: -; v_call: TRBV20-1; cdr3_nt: TGCAGTGCTAGATCCGGCGGGGCCTCATACACCGGGGAGCTGTTTTTT; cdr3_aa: CSARSGGASYTGELFF
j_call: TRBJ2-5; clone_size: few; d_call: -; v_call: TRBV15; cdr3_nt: TGTGCCACCAGCAGACCGGGGAGCGCCCAGTACTTC; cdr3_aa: CATSRPGSAQYF
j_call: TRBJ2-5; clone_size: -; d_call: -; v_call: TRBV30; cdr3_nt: TGTGCCTGGAGTGACTACCAAGAGACCCAGTACTTC; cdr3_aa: CAWSDYQETQYF
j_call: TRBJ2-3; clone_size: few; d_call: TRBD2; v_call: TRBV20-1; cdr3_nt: TGCAGTGCTAGAGCTAGCGGGAGGGTAGATACGCAGTATTTT; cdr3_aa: CSARASGRVDTQYF
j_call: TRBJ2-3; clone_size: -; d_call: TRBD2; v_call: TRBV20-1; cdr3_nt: TGCAGTGCTGGGGGGAGGGCGACGGGTCCAGATACGCAGTATTTT; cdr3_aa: CSAGGRATGPDTQYF
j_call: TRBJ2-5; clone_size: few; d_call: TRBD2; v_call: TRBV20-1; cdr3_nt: TGCAGTGCTAGTGGCGGATTGGGCGGGAGCCAACAAGAGACCCAGTACTTC; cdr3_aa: CSASGGLGGSQQETQYF
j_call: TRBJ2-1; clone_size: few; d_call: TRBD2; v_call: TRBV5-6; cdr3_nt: TGTGCCAGCAGCCGAGGGACTAGCTTCTACAATGAGCAGTTCTTC; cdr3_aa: CASSRGTSFYNEQFF
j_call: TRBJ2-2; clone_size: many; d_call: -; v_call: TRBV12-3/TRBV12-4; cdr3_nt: TGTGCCAGCAGTTTTTCCGGGATCGGGGAGCTGTTTTTT; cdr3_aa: CASSFSGIGELFF
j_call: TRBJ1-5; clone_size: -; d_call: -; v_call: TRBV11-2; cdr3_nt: TGTGCCAGCAGCTTAGGGCCAGGAGGTCAGCCCCAGCATTTT; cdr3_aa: CASSLGPGGQPQHF
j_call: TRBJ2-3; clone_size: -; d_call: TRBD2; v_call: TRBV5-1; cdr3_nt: TGCGCCAGCAGCACCGGGACTAGCAAGATTGATACGCAGTATTTT; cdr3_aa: CASSTGTSKIDTQYF
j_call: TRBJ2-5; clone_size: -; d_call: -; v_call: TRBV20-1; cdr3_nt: TGCAGTGCTAGAGTTCCGACAGCCCAAGAGACCCAGTACTTC; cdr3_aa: CSARVPTAQETQYF
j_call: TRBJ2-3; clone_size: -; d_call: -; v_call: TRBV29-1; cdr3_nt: TGCAGCGCGTTGGGGGAGACGAGGACAGATACGCAGTATTTT; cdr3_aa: CSALGETRTDTQYF